This is a list of T cell receptor beta chains from one sample in a study of T-cell memory formation after mild COVID-19. TCRdb fed the 5' RACE reads into MiXCR, producing one record per CDR3 protein. The data hold around 260,000 distinct CDR3 sequences, with 15% to 20% observed a single time. Input material: PBMCs or a T cell subset sorted from them (not recorded which). The receptors come from a man between 18 and 35 years old who had mild COVID-19 (a few samples of this study predate the infection). Cell type and time point are not known. CDR3s include the opening cysteine and the closing phenylalanine or tryptophan. Each record gives: D gene, J gene, V gene, clone size, CDR3 protein, CDR3 DNA. A D gene is named only where the DNA matches it firmly. Clone size appears in some rows only: once, few, many, or a class for an expanded clone.

TRBD2,TRBJ2-3,TRBV20-1,few,CSARALTSGTSTDTQYF,TGCAGTGCTAGAGCTCTGACTAGCGGGACAAGCACAGATACGCAGTATTTT
NA,TRBJ2-2,TRBV4-3,few,CASSQGSLANTGELFF,TGCGCCAGCAGCCAAGGTTCACTGGCGAACACCGGGGAGCTGTTTTTT
NA,TRBJ1-1,TRBV4-3,NA,CASSQVGIGNTEAFF,TGCGCCAGCAGCCAAGTGGGGATCGGGAACACTGAAGCTTTCTTT
NA,TRBJ1-3,TRBV6-6,NA,CASSRLWDSGNTIYF,TGTGCCAGCAGTCGTCTTTGGGATTCTGGAAACACCATATATTTT
NA,TRBJ2-7,TRBV2,few,CASSEGQGGGLLDEQYF,TGTGCCAGCAGTGAAGGACAGGGAGGGGGCCTACTGGACGAGCAGTACTTC
NA,TRBJ1-4,TRBV9,NA,CASSGTWGRGEKLFF,TGTGCCAGCAGCGGGACTTGGGGTCGGGGCGAAAAACTGTTTTTT
NA,TRBJ1-6,TRBV4-3,NA,CASSSRGGSPLHF,TGCGCCAGCAGCAGCCGGGGTGGGTCACCCCTCCACTTT
NA,TRBJ1-1,TRBV6-5,once,CASSYSRPTGTEAFF,TGTGCCAGCAGTTACTCGAGGCCTACGGGCACTGAAGCTTTCTTT
NA,TRBJ2-6,TRBV5-1,NA,CASSLEGVGANVLTF,TGCGCCAGCAGCTTGGAGGGGGTTGGGGCCAACGTCCTGACTTTC
TRBD1,TRBJ1-2,TRBV5-1,few,CASSPSGGDYGYTF,TGCGCCAGCAGCCCATCAGGGGGGGACTATGGCTACACCTTC
NA,TRBJ2-5,TRBV7-7,few,CASSQQGIQETQYF,TGTGCTAGCAGCCAACAAGGGATTCAAGAGACCCAGTACTTC
TRBD1,TRBJ2-1,TRBV20-1,few,CSARRTGNEQFF,TGCAGTGCCAGGAGGACAGGGAATGAGCAGTTCTTC
NA,TRBJ2-1,TRBV18,few,CASSPTLGTTAQGNNEQFF,TGTGCCAGCTCACCTACCCTTGGGACCACTGCCCAGGGGAACAATGAGCAGTTCTTC
NA,TRBJ2-2,TRBV19,NA,CASSILAAGELFF,TGTGCCAGTAGTATATTGGCCGCCGGGGAGCTGTTTTTT
NA,TRBJ2-3,TRBV2,NA,CASSERGPRTDTQYF,TGTGCCAGCAGTGAGCGTGGGCCCCGCACAGATACGCAGTATTTT
TRBD2,TRBJ2-1,TRBV9,NA,CASSSPSGGVNEQFF,TGTGCCAGCAGCAGCCCTAGCGGGGGGGTCAATGAGCAGTTCTTC
NA,TRBJ2-7,TRBV14,few,CASSQVSGVHEQYF,TGTGCCAGCAGCCAAGTGTCAGGGGTCCACGAGCAGTACTTC
TRBD1,TRBJ2-3,TRBV6-2/TRBV6-3,NA,CASTSGQGARYTQYF,TGTGCCAGCACCTCGGGACAGGGGGCTCGGTATACGCAGTATTTT
NA,TRBJ1-5,TRBV9,few,CASSVFQPQHF,TGTGCCAGCAGCGTTTTTCAGCCCCAGCATTTT
NA,TRBJ2-5,TRBV6-5,many,CASSPRGLRETQYF,TGTGCCAGCAGTCCACGGGGCCTTCGGGAGACCCAGTACTTC
TRBD1,TRBJ2-7,TRBV15,NA,CATSRADRGNEQYF,TGTGCCACCAGCAGAGCTGACAGGGGTAACGAGCAGTACTTC
TRBD1,TRBJ1-6,TRBV11-2,NA,CASSTGGGGQGNNSPLHF,TGTGCCAGCAGCACGGGCGGTGGGGGACAGGGAAATAATTCACCCCTCCACTTT
NA,TRBJ2-5,TRBV7-9,NA,CASSFWDIESWAQYF,TGTGCCAGCAGCTTTTGGGACATAGAGAGTTGGGCCCAGTACTTC
NA,TRBJ2-1,TRBV5-1,few,CASSSHWESSYNEQFF,TGCGCCAGCAGCTCTCACTGGGAGAGTTCCTACAATGAGCAGTTCTTC